The sequence of this T cell receptor beta chain was determined in a study of control samples from healthy donors and cancer patients. Here immunoSEQ multiplex PCR was the method, and the copy in TCRdb shows in-frame clones only, minus some. The data show 120,000 to 150,000 clones, roughly nine tenths seen once. The CDR3 is 15 amino acids. The J segment lost 2 bases and the V segment lost 4 bases, leaving 3 bases of the junction unmatched. Germline V gene sequence: CDR1 MNHEY, CDR2 SVGAGI. The specimen sequenced was blood. V and J are TRBV6-5 and TRBJ2-7, with 12 bases aligning to TRBD1. This clonotype was obtained from a man aged 18-30 years in good health. The CDR3 protein is CASSFRDRGPYEQYF. The CDR3, as DNA: TGTGCCAGCAGTTTCCGGGACAGGGGGCCCTACGAGCAGTACTTC.